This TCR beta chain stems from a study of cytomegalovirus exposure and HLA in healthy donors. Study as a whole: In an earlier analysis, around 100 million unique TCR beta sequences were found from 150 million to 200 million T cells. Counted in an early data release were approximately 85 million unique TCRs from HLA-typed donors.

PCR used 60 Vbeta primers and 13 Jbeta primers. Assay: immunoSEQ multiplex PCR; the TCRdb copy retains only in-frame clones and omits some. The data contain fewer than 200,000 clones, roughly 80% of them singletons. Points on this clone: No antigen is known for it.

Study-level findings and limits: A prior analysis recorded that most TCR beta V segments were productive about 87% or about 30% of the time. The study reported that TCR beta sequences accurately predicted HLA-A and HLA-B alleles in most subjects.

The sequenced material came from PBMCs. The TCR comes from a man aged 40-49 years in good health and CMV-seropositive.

CDR3 sequence reads: CASSFSTSGRYEQYF. The CDR3 DNA reads TGTGCCAGCAGTTTTTCGACTAGCGGGAGGTACGAGCAGTACTTC. The chain is built from TRBV28 and TRBJ2-7, with 13 bases fitting TRBD2. The CDR3 covers 15 residues. Germline CDR1 and CDR2: MDHEN and SYDVKM. The V and J ends lost 3 bases and 4 bases, in that order; junction bases with no gene match: 3.